This note documents a single T cell receptor (beta chain) sequence. Trimming took 5 bases from V and 7 from J; bases not matched to a gene: 7. Germline values: CDR1 SGHNT, CDR2 YENEEA. This CDR3 is 15 amino acids long. The repertoire was sequenced with immunoSEQ multiplex PCR; TCRdb's copy has only in-frame clones and lacks some. The sample contains roughly 250,000 clones, roughly nine tenths of which appear only once. This sample stems from a study of blood T cell repertoires in COVID-19. The V and J genes are TRBV11-3 and TRBJ2-2, with 10 bases fitting TRBD1. This TCR derives from a woman in her 30s with COVID-19, enrolled during active disease. Sequences were obtained from peripheral blood. The CDR3 sequence is CASSPGQGRSGELFF. The CDR3 nucleotides read TGTGCCAGCAGCCCGGGACAGGGGAGGAGCGGGGAGCTGTTTTTT. Variable domain in full (rest from reference TRBV11-3 and TRBJ2-2): EAGVVQSPRYKIIEKKQPVAFWCNPISGHNTLYWYLQNLGQGPELLIRYENEEAVDDSQLPKDRFSAERLKGVDSTLKIQPAELGDSAVYLCASSPGQGRSGELFFGEGSRLTVL.